The 21 T cell receptor beta chains presented below share a single source sample, sequenced in a study of graft-versus-host responses after intestinal transplantation. The protocol was immunoSEQ multiplex PCR, while the TCRdb copy is restricted to in-frame clones and leaves out a portion. The data contain around 17,000 clones, 75% to 90% of them singletons. This material consisted of PBMCs, taken approximately 15 weeks after intestinal transplant. Source of these receptors: a human patient who received an intestinal transplant, so some T cells may come from the graft donor.

The chain employs TRBV5-1 and TRBJ1-2, with a tentative D call TRBD1 (6 bases). Trimming cost V 4 bases and J 6 bases, with 22 bases left between them. Germline V gives CDR1 SGHRS, CDR2 YFSETQ. This CDR3 is built from 16 residues. CDR3 bases: TGCGCCAGCAGCCCGCTTCGTACAGGGAGGAGTAATGGCTACACCTTC. The encoded protein is CASSPLRTGRSNGYTF.

A single count supports this clone. The genes are TRBV2 and TRBJ1-4; possibly TRBD1 for D (5 bases). The V gene's germline CDR1 is SNHLY and CDR2 FYNNEI. The CDR3 extends over 13 amino acids. V lost 6 bases and J 4 bases, leaving 9 bases between the germline ends. The CDR3 loop reads CASRGPFNEKLFF. The CDR3 coding sequence is TGTGCCAGCAGGGGACCTTTTAATGAAAAACTGTTTTTT.

The chain uses TRBV27 and TRBJ2-3, with TRBD2 matching over 9 bases. The CDR3 extends over 14 amino acids. Germline CDR1 is MNHEY and CDR2 is SMNVEV (reference sequence). Unmatched junction bases numbered 4, after V lost 5 bases and J lost 4 bases. The CDR3 loop is CASSLGLAADTQYF. The CDR3, as DNA: TGTGCCAGCAGTCTGGGACTAGCCGCAGATACGCAGTATTTT.

This chain links TRBV27 with TRBJ2-1, with 13 bases identical to TRBD2. From germline, CDR1 is MNHEY and CDR2 SMNVEV (reference sequence). This CDR3 comprises 16 residues. The junction had 12 bases not matched to a gene; V was cut back by 6 bases and J by 10 bases. Here the CDR3 reads CASRAGLAGVIGEQFF. The CDR3 DNA reads TGTGCCAGCAGGGCCGGACTAGCGGGAGTAATAGGGGAGCAGTTCTTC.

This clone was found once. The gene calls are TRBV6-5 and TRBJ2-1; perhaps D is TRBD1 or TRBD2 (5 bases each). CDR1 MNHEY and CDR2 SVGAGI come from the germline V gene. This CDR3 has 14 amino acids. Trimming removed 3 bases at V and 9 bases at J, with 15 bases between. Written as DNA, the CDR3 is TGTGCCAGCAGTTATGGGCAGGGAGCTGGTGAGCAGTTCTTC. Translated: CASSYGQGAGEQFF.

The CDR3 sequence: CASSPGQESNQPQHF. The CDR3 region has the DNA TGCGCCAGCAGCCCGGGACAGGAGAGCAATCAGCCCCAGCATTTT. The V and J genes are TRBV5-1 and TRBJ1-5, with 8 bases identical to TRBD1. The V gene end was trimmed by 4 bases and the J gene end by 1 base; junction bases not matched to a gene: 4. This CDR3 region has 15 residues. CDR1 SGHRS and CDR2 YFSETQ come from the germline V gene.

In regard to this clone: Other nucleotide sequences from this sample produce the same CDR3. This chain joins TRBV30 and TRBJ2-5; 10 nucleotides match TRBD2. From germline, CDR1 is GTSNPN and CDR2 SVGIG (reference sequence). The CDR3 runs to 14 residues. V shed 5 bases and J 2 bases; nucleotides not matched to a gene: 5. Here the CDR3 DNA reads TGTGCCTGGCGGACTAGCGGAATGCAAGAGACCCAGTACTTC. Its translation: CAWRTSGMQETQYF.

The CDR3 DNA follows: TGTGCCAGCAGTTACCACAGGGCCTCCTACGAGCAGTACTTC. This encodes CASSYHRASYEQYF. This chain links TRBV6-5 with TRBJ2-7, with a weak D call TRBD1 (6 bases). CDR3 length: 14 residues. The germline V and J ends were trimmed by 2 bases and 0 bases, with 8 bases remaining between them. Germline assignment: CDR1 MNHEY and CDR2 SVGAGI.

This clone was seen a handful of times. The chain employs TRBV27 and TRBJ2-4, with unresolved D. V gave up 6 bases and J gave up 8 bases, with 14 bases separating them. The CDR3 totals 13 residues. Germline V gives CDR1 MNHEY, CDR2 SMNVEV (reference sequence). The CDR3 here is CASSHPPLDIQYF. CDR3 bases: TGTGCCAGCAGCCACCCGCCGCTAGACATTCAGTACTTC.

V and J are TRBV4-3 and TRBJ1-4; 8 bases match TRBD1. This CDR3 comprises 16 residues. Germline lookup yields CDR1 LGHNA and CDR2 YSLEER. Trimming took 3 bases from V and 6 from J; bases not matched to a gene: 9. In DNA form, the CDR3 reads TGCGCCAGCAGCCAGGTACACAACAGGGGGGATGAAAAACTGTTTTTT. As protein: CASSQVHNRGDEKLFF.

V gene TRBV27 combines with J gene TRBJ2-7; 9 bases line up with TRBD1. Germline V gives CDR1 MNHEY, CDR2 SMNVEV (reference sequence). With V trimmed by 5 bases and J by 2 bases, 7 bases remained unmatched. The CDR3 is 15 residues long. This CDR3 is CASSPWTGAAYEQYF. The CDR3 nucleotides read TGTGCCAGCAGTCCGTGGACAGGGGCGGCCTACGAGCAGTACTTC.

J is TRBJ2-1 and V is TRBV9; no clear D. Between the trimmed V and J ends, which lost 0 bases and 6 bases, there was a span of 7 bases. Per the germline V gene, CDR1 is SGDLS and CDR2 is YYNGEE. The CDR3 has 13 residues. The CDR3 region has the DNA TGTGCCAGCAGCGTAGAGTTATCCAATGAGCAGTTCTTC. This gives the protein CASSVELSNEQFF.

The CDR3, as DNA: TGTGCCTGGGAGACAGGGGGCAAAAATGAAAAACTGTTTTTT. Its protein is CAWETGGKNEKLFF. The gene calls are TRBV30 and TRBJ1-4; TRBD1 matches at 10 bases. The V and J ends lost 5 bases and 5 bases, in that order; junction bases with no gene match: 5. Germline V gene sequence: CDR1 GTSNPN, CDR2 SVGIG (reference sequence). The CDR3 has 14 amino acids.

V gene TRBV15 combines with J gene TRBJ2-2; D is perhaps TRBD2 (6 bases). This CDR3 has 15 residues. Germline-derived CDR1 and CDR2 are LNHNV and YYDKDF (reference sequence). The germline V and J ends were trimmed by 2 bases and 6 bases, with 13 bases remaining between them. The CDR3: CATSRYRENPGELFF. The CDR3 DNA is TGTGCCACCAGCAGATATCGGGAGAATCCCGGGGAGCTGTTTTTT.

The chain links TRBV11-1 to TRBJ2-7; TRBD1 agrees at 7 bases. The CDR3 consists of 16 residues. Trimming took 4 bases from V and 3 from J; bases not matched to a gene: 12. The germline CDR1 and CDR2 sequences are SGHAT and FQDESV (reference sequence). CDR3 in amino acids: CASSSSTGVTYYEQYF. The CDR3 DNA sequence: TGTGCCAGCAGCTCCTCAACAGGGGTTACCTACTACGAGCAGTACTTC.

V gene TRBV13 combines with J gene TRBJ1-2; TRBD1 might be the D (5 bases). The CDR3 covers 15 residues. V lost 5 bases, J lost 7 bases, and 20 bases lay in between. The germline V gene encodes CDR1 PRHDT and CDR2 FYEKMQ (reference sequence). This CDR3 reads CASSDRDRQLGGYTF. CDR3 sequence (DNA): TGTGCCAGCAGCGACCGGGACCGACAGCTCGGTGGCTACACCTTC.

As DNA, the CDR3 is TGTGCCAGCAGCTTAAGAGGGGACAATGAGCAGTTCTTC. As protein: CASSLRGDNEQFF. The genes are TRBV7-9 and TRBJ2-1, with D perhaps being TRBD1 or TRBD2 (5 bases each). From germline, CDR1 is SEHNR and CDR2 FQNEAQ (reference sequence). CDR3 size: 13 residues. Trimming shortened V by 2 bases and J by 5 bases, and 7 bases separated the two germline ends.

The rearrangement joins TRBV9 to TRBJ2-1; D may be TRBD2 (6 bases). In germline, CDR1 is SGDLS, CDR2 YYNGEE. The CDR3 has 14 amino acids. V dropped 0 bases and J dropped 6 bases, with 10 bases sitting between them. The CDR3 DNA is TGTGCCAGCAGCGTAGTGGGTAGCGGCAATGAGCAGTTCTTC. Translating gives CASSVVGSGNEQFF.

The chain recombines TRBV19 with TRBJ2-7, with D perhaps TRBD2 (5 bases). CDR1 and CDR2 from the germline V gene are LNHDA and SQIVND (reference sequence). Trimming removed 3 bases at V and 3 bases at J, with 9 bases between. The CDR3 consists of 13 residues. As DNA, the CDR3 is TGTGCCAGTAGTATCCCCGGGAACTACGAGCAGTACTTC. It specifies CASSIPGNYEQYF.

This clone was picked up one time. The rearrangement uses TRBV27 and TRBJ1-2; possible D gene TRBD1, 6 bases. Germline CDR1 is MNHEY and CDR2 is SMNVEV (reference sequence). The germline V and J ends were trimmed by 3 bases and 3 bases, with 8 bases remaining between them. CDR3 length equals 13 residues. The CDR3 DNA reads as TGTGCCAGCAGTTTTGGGGGCTACTATGGCTACACCTTC. This sequence encodes CASSFGGYYGYTF.

The chain uses TRBV28 and TRBJ2-7; 13 bases are a match to TRBD2. The CDR3 consists of 16 residues. With V trimmed by 6 bases and J by 3 bases, 8 bases remained unmatched. Germline-derived CDR1 and CDR2 are MDHEN and SYDVKM. CDR3 residues: CASSPGLAGSLYEQYF. In nucleotides, the CDR3 is TGTGCCAGCAGCCCGGGACTAGCGGGGTCCCTCTACGAGCAGTACTTC.